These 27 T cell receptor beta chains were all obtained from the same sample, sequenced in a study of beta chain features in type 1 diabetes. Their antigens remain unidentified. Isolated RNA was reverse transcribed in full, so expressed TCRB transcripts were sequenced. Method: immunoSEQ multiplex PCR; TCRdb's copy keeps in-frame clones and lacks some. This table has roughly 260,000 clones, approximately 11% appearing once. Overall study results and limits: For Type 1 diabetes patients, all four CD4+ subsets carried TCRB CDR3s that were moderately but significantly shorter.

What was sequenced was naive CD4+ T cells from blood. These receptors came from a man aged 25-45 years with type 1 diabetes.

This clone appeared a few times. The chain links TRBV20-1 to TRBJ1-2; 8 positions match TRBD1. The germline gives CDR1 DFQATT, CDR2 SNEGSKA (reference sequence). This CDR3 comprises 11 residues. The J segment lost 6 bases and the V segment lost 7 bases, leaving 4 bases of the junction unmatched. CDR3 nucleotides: TGCAGTGTAAGACAGGGGCATGGCTACACCTTC. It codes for CSVRQGHGYTF.

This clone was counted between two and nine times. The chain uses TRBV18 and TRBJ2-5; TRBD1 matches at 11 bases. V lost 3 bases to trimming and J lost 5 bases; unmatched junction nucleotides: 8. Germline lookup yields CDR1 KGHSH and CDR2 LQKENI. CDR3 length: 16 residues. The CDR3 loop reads CASSPLGQGAMETQYF. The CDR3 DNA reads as TGTGCCAGCTCACCCCTAGGACAGGGGGCGATGGAGACCCAGTACTTC.

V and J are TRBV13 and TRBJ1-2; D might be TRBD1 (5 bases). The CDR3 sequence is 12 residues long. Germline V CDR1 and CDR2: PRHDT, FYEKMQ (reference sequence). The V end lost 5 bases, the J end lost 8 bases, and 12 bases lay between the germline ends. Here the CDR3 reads CASSPTVTGYTF. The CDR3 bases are TGTGCCAGCAGCCCGACAGTGACCGGCTACACCTTC.

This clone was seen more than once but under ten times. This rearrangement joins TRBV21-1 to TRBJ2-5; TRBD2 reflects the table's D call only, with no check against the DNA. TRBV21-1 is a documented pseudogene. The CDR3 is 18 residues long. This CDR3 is CASSKARQRAGGLETQYF. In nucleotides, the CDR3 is TGTGCCAGCAGCAAAGCCCGCCAGAGAGCGGGGGGGCTAGAGACCCAGTACTTC.

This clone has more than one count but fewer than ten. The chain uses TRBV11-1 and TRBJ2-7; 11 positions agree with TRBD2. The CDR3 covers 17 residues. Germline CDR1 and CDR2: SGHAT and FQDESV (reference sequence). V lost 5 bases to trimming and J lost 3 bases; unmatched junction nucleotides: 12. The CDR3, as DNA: TGTGCCAGCAGCCCTTACAGCTCTCTAGCGGGGGGCTACGAGCAGTACTTC. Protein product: CASSPYSSLAGGYEQYF.

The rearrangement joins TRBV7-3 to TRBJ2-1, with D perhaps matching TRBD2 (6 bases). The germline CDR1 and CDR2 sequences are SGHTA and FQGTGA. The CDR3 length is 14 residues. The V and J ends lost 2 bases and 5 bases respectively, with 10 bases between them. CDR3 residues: CASSLSGTHNEQFF. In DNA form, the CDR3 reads TGTGCCAGCAGCTTATCCGGGACTCACAATGAGCAGTTCTTC.

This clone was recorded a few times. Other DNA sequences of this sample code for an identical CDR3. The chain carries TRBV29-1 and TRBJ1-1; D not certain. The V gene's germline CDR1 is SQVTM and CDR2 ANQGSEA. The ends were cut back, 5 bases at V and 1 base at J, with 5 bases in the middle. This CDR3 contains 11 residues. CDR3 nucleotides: TGCAGCGTTACGGGGAACACTGAAGCTTTCTTT. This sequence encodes CSVTGNTEAFF.

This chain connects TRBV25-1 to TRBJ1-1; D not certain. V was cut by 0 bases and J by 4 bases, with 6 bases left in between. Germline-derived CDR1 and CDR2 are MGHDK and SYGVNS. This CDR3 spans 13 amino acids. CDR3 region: CASSEYRGTEAFF. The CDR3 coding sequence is TGTGCCAGCAGTGAATATCGGGGCACTGAAGCTTTCTTT.

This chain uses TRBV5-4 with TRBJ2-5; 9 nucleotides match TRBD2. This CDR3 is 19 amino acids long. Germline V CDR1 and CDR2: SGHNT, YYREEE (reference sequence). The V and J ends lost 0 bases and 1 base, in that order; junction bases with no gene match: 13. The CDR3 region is CASSLGVRGAGGSQETQYF. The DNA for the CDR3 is TGTGCCAGCAGCTTGGGGGTTCGGGGAGCGGGGGGCTCCCAAGAGACCCAGTACTTC.

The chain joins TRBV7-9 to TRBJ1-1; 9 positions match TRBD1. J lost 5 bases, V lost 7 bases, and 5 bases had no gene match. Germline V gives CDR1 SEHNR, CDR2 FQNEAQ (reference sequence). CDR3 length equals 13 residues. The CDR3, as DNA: TGTGCCAGCAACACAGGGGGCAGGACTGAAGCTTTCTTT. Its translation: CASNTGGRTEAFF. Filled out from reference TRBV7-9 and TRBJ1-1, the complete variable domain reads DTGVSQNPRHKITKRGQNVTFRCDPISEHNRLYWYRQTLGQGPEFLTYFQNEAQLEKSRLLSDRFSAERPKGSFSTLEIQRTEQGDSAMYLCASNTGGRTEAFFGQGTRLTVV.

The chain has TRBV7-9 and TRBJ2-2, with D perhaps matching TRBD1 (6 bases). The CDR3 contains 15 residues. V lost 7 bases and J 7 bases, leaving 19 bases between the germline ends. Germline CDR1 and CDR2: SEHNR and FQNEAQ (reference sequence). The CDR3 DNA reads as TGTGCCAGCATCCCCAGGGGCGGAAACGTCGGGGAGCTGTTTTTT. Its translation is CASIPRGGNVGELFF.

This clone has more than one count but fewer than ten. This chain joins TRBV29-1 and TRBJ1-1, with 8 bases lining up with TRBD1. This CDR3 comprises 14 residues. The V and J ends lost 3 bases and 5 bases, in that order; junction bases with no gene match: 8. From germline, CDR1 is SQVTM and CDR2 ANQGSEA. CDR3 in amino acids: CSVEAGGWGTEAFF. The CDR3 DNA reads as TGCAGCGTTGAGGCAGGGGGCTGGGGAACTGAAGCTTTCTTT. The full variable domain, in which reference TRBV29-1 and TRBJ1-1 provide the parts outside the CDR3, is SAVISQKPSRDICQRGTSLTIQCQVDSQVTMMFWYRQQPGQSLTLIATANQGSEATYESGFVIDKFPISRPNLTFSTLTVSNMSPEDSSIYLCSVEAGGWGTEAFFGQGTRLTVV.

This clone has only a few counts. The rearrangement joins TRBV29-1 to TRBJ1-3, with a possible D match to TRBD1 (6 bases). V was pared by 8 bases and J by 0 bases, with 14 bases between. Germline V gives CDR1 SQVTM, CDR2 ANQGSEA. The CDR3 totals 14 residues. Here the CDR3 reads CSHGQPDSGNTIYF. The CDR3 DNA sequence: TGCAGCCATGGACAGCCAGACTCTGGAAACACCATATATTTT. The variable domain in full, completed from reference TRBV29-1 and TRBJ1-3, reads SAVISQKPSRDICQRGTSLTIQCQVDSQVTMMFWYRQQPGQSLTLIATANQGSEATYESGFVIDKFPISRPNLTFSTLTVSNMSPEDSSIYLCSHGQPDSGNTIYFGEGSWLTVV.

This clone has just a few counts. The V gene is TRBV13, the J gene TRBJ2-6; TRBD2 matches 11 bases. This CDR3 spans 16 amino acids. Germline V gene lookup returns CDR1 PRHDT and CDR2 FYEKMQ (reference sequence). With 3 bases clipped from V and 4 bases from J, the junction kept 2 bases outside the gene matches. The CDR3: CASSFLAGGGANVLTF. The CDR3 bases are TGTGCCAGCAGCTTCCTAGCGGGGGGCGGGGCCAACGTCCTGACTTTC.

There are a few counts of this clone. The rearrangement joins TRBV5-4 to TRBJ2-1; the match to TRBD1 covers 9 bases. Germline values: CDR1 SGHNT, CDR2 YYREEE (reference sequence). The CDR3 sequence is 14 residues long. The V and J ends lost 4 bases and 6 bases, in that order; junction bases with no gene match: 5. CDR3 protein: CASSKWDRVNEQFF. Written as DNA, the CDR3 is TGTGCCAGCAGCAAATGGGACAGGGTCAATGAGCAGTTCTTC. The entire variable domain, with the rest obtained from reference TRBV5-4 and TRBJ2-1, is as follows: ETGVTQSPTHLIKTRGQQVTLRCSSQSGHNTVSWYQQALGQGPQFIFQYYREEENGRGNFPPRFSGLQFPNYSSELNVNALELDDSALYLCASSKWDRVNEQFFGPGTRLTVL.

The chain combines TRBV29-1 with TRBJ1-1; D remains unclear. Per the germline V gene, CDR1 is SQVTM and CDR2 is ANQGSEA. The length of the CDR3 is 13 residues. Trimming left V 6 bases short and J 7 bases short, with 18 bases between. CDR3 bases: TGCAGCGTATCCGGGCGGGCGGTGAATGAAGCTTTCTTT. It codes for CSVSGRAVNEAFF. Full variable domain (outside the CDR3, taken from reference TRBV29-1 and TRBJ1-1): SAVISQKPSRDICQRGTSLTIQCQVDSQVTMMFWYRQQPGQSLTLIATANQGSEATYESGFVIDKFPISRPNLTFSTLTVSNMSPEDSSIYLCSVSGRAVNEAFFGQGTRLTVV.

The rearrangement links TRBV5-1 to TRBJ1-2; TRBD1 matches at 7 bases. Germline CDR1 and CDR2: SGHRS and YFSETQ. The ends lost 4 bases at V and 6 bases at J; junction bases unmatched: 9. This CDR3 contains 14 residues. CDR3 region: CASSQDGTDHGYTF. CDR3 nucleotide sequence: TGCGCCAGCAGCCAAGACGGGACAGACCATGGCTACACCTTC.

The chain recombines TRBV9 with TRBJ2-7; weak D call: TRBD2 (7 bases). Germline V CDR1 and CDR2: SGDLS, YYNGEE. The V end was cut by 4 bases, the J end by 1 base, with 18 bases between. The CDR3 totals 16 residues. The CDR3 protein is CASSPGGGAGSYEQYF. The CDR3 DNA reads TGTGCCAGCAGCCCTGGGGGGGGCGCCGGGTCCTACGAGCAGTACTTC.

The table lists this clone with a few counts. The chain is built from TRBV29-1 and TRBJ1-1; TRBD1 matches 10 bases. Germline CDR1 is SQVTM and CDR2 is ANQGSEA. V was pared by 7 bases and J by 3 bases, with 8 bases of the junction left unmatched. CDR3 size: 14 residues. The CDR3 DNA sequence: TGCAGCGCATACCGGGACAGGGGAGACACTGAAGCTTTCTTT. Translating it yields CSAYRDRGDTEAFF.

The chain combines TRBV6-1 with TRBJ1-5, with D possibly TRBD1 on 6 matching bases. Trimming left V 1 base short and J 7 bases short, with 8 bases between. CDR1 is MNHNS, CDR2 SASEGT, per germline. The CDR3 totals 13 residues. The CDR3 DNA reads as TGTGCCAGCAGTGAAGACAGGGACCAGCCCCAGCATTTT. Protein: CASSEDRDQPQHF.

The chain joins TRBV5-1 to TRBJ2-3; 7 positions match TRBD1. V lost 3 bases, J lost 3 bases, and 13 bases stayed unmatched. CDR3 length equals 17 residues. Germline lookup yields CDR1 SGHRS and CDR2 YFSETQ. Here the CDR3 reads CASSSEGTAKGTDTQYF. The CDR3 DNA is TGCGCCAGCAGCTCGGAAGGGACAGCGAAAGGGACAGATACGCAGTATTTT.

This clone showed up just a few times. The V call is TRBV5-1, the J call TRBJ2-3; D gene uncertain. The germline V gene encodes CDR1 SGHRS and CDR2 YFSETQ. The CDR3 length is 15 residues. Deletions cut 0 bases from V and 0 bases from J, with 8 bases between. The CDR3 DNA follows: TGCGCCAGCAGCTTGGGAGAGGTTAGCACAGATACGCAGTATTTT. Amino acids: CASSLGEVSTDTQYF.

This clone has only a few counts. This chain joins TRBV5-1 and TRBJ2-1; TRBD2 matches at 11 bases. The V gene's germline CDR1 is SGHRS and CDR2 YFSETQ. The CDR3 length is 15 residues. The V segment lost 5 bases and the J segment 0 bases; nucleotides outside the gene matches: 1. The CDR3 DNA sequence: TGCGCCAGCAGACTAGCGGGGGCCTCCTACAATGAGCAGTTCTTC. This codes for CASRLAGASYNEQFF.

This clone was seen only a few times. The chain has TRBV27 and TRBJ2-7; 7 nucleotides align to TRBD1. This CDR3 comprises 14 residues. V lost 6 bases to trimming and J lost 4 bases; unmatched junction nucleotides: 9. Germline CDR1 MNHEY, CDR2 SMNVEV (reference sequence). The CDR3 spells CASSTGETRYEQYF. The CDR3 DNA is TGTGCCAGCAGCACAGGGGAAACTAGGTACGAGCAGTACTTC.

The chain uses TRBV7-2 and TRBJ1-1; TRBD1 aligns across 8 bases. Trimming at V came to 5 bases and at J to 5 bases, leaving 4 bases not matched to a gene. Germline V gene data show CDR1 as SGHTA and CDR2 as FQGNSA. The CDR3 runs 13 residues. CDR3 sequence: CASSTTGGTEAFF. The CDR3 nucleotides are TGTGCCAGCAGCACCACAGGGGGGACTGAAGCTTTCTTT.

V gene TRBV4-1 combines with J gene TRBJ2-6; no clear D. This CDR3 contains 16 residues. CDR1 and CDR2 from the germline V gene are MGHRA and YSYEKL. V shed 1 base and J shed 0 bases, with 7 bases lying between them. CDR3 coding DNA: TGCGCCAGCAGCCAAGTTAGGAGCTCTGGGGCCAACGTCCTGACTTTC. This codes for CASSQVRSSGANVLTF.

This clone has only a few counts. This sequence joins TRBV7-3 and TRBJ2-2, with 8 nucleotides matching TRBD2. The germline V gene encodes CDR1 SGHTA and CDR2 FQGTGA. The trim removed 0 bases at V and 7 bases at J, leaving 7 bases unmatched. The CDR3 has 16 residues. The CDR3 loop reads CASSLTSGGAVGELFF. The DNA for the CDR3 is TGTGCCAGCAGCTTAACGTCCGGGGGGGCTGTCGGGGAGCTGTTTTTT.